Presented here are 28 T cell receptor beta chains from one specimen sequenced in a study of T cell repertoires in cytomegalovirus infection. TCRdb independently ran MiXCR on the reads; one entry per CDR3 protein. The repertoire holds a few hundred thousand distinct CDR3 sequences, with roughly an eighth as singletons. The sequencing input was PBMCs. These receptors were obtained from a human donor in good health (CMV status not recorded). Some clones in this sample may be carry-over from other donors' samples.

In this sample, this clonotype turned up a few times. The CDR3 is CASSYSNRGEAFF. The CDR3 DNA follows: TGTGCCAGCAGTTACTCGAACAGGGGGGAAGCTTTCTTT. The chain employs TRBV6-2 or TRBV6-3 and TRBJ1-1, with TRBD1 identical over 8 bases. V was clipped by 0 bases and J by 8 bases; unmatched bases: 2. Germline CDR1 and CDR2: MNHEY and SVGEGT. The CDR3 contains 13 residues.

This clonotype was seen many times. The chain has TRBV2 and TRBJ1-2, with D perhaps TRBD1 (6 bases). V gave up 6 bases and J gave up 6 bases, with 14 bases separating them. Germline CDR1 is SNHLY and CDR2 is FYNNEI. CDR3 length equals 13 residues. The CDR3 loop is CASRFGQNDGYTF. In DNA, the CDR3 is TGTGCCAGCAGGTTTGGACAGAACGATGGCTACACCTTC.

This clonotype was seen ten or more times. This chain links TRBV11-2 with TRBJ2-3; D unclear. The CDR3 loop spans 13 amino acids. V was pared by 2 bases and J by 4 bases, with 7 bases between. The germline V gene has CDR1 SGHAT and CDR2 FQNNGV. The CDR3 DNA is TGTGCCAGCAGCTTAAGAATCGCAGATACGCAGTATTTT. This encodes CASSLRIADTQYF.

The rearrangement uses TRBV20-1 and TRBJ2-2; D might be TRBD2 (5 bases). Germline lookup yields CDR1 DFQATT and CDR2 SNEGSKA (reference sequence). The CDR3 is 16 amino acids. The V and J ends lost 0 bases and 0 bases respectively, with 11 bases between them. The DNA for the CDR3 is TGCAGTGCTAGAGATGAGGCGGAGGCGAACACCGGGGAGCTGTTTTTT. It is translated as CSARDEAEANTGELFF.

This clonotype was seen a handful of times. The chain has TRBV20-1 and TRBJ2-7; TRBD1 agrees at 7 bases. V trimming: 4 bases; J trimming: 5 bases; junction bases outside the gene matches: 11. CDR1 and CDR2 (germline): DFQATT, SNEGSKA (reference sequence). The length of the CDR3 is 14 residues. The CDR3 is CSATLGGALDEQYF. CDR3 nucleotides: TGCAGTGCTACCCTAGGGGGCGCTCTCGACGAGCAGTACTTC.

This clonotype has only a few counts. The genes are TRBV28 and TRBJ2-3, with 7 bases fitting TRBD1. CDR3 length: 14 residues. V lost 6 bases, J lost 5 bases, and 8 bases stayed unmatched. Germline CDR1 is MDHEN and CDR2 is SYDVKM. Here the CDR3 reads CASSPDRAGDTQYF. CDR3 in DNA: TGTGCCAGCAGCCCCGACAGGGCGGGAGATACGCAGTATTTT.

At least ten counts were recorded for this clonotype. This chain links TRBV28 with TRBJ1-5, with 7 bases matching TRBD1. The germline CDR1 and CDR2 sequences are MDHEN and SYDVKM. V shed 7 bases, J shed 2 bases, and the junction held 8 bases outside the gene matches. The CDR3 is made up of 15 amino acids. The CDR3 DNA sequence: TGTGCCAGCACCGAAACAGGGGAAGGCAATCAGCCCCAGCATTTT. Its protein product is CASTETGEGNQPQHF.

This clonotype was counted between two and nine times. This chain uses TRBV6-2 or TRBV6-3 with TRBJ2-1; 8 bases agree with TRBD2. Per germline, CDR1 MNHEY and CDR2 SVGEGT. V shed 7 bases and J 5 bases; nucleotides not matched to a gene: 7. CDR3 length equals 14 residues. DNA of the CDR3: TGTGCCAGCATGCTAGCGGGTAGAGACAATGAGCAGTTCTTC. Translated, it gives CASMLAGRDNEQFF.

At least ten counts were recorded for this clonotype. CDR3 protein: CASHRQGQETQYF. The CDR3 region has the DNA TGTGCCAGCCACAGACAGGGCCAAGAGACCCAGTACTTC. This sequence joins TRBV28 and TRBJ2-5; TRBD1 aligns across 7 bases. J lost 1 base, V lost 8 bases, and 4 bases had no gene match. CDR1 MDHEN and CDR2 SYDVKM come from the germline V gene. This CDR3 comprises 13 residues.

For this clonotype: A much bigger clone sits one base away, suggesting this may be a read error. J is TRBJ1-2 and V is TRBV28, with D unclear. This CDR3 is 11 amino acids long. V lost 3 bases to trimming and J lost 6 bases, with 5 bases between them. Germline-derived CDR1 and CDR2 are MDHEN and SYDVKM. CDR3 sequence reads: CASSFGHGYTF. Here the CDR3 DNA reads TGTGCCAGCAGTTTTGGGCATGGCTACACCTTC.

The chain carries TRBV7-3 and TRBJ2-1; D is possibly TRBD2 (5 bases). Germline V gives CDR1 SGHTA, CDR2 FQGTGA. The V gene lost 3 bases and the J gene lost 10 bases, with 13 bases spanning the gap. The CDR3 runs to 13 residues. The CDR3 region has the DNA TGTGCCAGCAGCTTTGGGCCCCGGAGGGAGCAGTTCTTC. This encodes CASSFGPRREQFF. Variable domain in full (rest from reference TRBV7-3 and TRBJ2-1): GAGVSQTPSNKVTEKGKYVELRCDPISGHTALYWYRQSLGQGPEFLIYFQGTGAADDSGLPNDRFFAVRPEGSVSTLKIQRTERGDSAVYLCASSFGPRREQFFGPGTRLTVL.

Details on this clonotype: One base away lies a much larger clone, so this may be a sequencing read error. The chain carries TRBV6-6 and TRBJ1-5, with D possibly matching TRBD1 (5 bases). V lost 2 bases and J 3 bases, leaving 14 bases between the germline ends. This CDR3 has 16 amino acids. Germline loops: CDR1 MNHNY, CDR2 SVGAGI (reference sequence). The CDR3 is CASSYGASRDNQPQHF. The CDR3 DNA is TGTGCCAGCAGTTACGGGGCCTCTCGGGACAATCAGCCCCAGCATTTT.

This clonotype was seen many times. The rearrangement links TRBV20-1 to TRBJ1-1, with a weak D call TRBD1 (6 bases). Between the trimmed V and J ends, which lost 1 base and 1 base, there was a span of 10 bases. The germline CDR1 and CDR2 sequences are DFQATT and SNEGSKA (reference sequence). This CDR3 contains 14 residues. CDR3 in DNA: TGCAGTGCTAGAGGAGGCAGGGGGAACACTGAAGCTTTCTTT. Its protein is CSARGGRGNTEAFF.

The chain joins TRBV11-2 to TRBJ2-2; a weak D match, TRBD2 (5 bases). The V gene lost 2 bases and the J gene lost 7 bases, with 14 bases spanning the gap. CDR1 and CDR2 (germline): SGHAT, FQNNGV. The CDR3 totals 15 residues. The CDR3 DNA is TGTGCCAGCAGCTTACGGGGTGTCCCGGGCGGGGAGCTGTTTTTT. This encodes CASSLRGVPGGELFF.

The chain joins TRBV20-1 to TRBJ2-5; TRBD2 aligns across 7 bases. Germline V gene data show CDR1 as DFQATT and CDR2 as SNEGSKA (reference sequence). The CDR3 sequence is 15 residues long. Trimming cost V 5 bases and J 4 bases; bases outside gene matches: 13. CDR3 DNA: TGCAGTGCTTACTCCCTAGCGCCGGGAGGAGAGACCCAGTACTTC. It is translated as CSAYSLAPGGETQYF.

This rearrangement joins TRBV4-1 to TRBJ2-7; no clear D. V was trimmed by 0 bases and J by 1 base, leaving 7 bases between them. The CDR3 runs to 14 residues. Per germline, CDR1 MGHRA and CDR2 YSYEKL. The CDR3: CASSQELASYEQYF. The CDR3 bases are TGCGCCAGCAGCCAAGAATTGGCGTCCTACGAGCAGTACTTC.

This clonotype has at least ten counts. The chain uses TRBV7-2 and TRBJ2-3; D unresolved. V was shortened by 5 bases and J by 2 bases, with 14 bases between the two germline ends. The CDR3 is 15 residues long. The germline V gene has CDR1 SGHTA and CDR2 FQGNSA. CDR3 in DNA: TGTGCCAGCAGCCTTCAAATCGGTCCCACAGATACGCAGTATTTT. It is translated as CASSLQIGPTDTQYF.

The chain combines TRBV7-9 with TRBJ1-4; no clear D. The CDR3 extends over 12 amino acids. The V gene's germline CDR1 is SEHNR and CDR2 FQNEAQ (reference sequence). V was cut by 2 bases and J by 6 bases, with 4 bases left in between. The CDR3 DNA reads TGTGCCAGCAGCTTAATTGATGAAAAACTGTTTTTT. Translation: CASSLIDEKLFF.

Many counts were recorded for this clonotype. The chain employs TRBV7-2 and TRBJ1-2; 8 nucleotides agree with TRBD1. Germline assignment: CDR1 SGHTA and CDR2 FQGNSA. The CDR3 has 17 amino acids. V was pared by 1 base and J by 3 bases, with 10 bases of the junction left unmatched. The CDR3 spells CASSLVGGTGRDYGYTF. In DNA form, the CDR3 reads TGTGCCAGCAGCTTAGTAGGAGGGACAGGACGGGACTATGGCTACACCTTC.

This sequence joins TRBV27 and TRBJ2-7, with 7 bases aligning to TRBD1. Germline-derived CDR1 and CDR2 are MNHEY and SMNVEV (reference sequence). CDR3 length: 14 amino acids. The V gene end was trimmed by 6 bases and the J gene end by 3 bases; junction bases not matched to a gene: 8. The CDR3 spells CASSRDSLNYEQYF. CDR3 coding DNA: TGTGCCAGCAGCCGGGACAGTCTTAACTACGAGCAGTACTTC.

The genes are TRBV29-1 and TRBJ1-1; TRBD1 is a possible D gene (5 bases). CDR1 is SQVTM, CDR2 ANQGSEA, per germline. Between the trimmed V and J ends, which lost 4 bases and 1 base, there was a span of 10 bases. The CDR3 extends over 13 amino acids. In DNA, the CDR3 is TGCAGCGTTGGAGGGGACGGGAACACTGAAGCTTTCTTT. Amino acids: CSVGGDGNTEAFF.

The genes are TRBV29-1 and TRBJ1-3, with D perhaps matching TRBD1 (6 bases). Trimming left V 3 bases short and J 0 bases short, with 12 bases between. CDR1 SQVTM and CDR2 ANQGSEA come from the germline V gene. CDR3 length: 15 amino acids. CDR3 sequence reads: CSVDDRLVSGNTIYF. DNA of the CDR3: TGCAGCGTTGACGACAGGCTCGTCTCTGGAAACACCATATATTTT.

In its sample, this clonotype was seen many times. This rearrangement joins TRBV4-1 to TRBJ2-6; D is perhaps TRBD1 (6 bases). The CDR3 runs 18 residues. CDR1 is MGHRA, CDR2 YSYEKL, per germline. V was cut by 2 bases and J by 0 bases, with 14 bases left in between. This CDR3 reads CASSQSRQALSGANVLTF. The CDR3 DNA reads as TGCGCCAGCAGCCAATCCCGACAGGCCCTCTCTGGGGCCAACGTCCTGACTTTC.

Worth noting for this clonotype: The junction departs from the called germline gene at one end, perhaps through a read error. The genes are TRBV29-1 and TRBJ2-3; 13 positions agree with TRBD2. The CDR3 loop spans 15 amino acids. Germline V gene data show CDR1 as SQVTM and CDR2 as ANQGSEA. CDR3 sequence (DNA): TGCAGCGTTGATGGACTAGCGGGGGACACAGATACGCGGTATTTT. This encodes CSVDGLAGDTDTRYF.

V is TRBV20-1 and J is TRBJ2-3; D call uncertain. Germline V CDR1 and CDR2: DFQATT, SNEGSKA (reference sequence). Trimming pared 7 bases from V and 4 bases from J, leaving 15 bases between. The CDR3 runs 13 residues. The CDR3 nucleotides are TGCAGTGAGAGTGAGGCTATCGCAGATACGCAGTATTTT. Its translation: CSESEAIADTQYF.

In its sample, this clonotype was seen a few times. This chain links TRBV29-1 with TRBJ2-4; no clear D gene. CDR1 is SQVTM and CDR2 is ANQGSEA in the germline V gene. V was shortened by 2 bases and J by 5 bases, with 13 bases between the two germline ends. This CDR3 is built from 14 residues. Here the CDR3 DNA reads TGCAGCGTTGAATTTTCTGGGCAGCAAAACATTCAGTACTTC. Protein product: CSVEFSGQQNIQYF.

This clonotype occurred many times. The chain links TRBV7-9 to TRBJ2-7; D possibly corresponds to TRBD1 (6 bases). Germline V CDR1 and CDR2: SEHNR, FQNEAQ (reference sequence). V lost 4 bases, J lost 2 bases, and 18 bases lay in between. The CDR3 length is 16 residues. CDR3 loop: CASSSARAQGTYEQYF. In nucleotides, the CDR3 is TGTGCCAGCAGCTCGGCCCGGGCCCAGGGGACCTACGAGCAGTACTTC.

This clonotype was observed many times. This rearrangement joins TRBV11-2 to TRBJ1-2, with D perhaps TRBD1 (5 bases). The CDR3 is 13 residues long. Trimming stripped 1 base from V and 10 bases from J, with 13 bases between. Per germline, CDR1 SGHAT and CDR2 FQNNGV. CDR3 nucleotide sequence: TGTGCCAGCAGCTTAGGACAGCTATTCGACTACACCTTC. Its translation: CASSLGQLFDYTF.